The entry below gives a single TCR beta chain sequence along with its context. Its antigen is as yet unknown. PCR was performed a second time for roughly 6 to 12 cycles using a sample-barcoded 5' primer and a J-beta primer mix. MiXCR, run by TCRdb on the 5' RACE reads, gives a single entry per CDR3 protein. The table lists about 570,000 distinct CDR3 sequences, around 27% of them singletons. The data originate from a study of blood T cells in healthy people across ages. The study's findings and limits: Per million T cells, TCR beta diversity dropped roughly linearly as age increased. The study found more naive CD4+ cells and higher diversity in long-lived than aged donors.

Drawing of peripheral blood yielded about 10 milliliters from each donor. In germline, CDR1 is GTSNPN, CDR2 SVGIG (reference sequence). With 1 base clipped from V and 4 bases from J, the junction kept 9 bases outside the gene matches. CDR3 length: 15 amino acids. These data are also associated with another study on T cells of mothers and their children.

This TCR came from a boy younger than 10 in good health. Material: blood. V is TRBV30 and J is TRBJ2-5, with TRBD2 matching over 7 bases. CDR3 region: CAWSGGGDVGETQYF. In DNA, the CDR3 is TGTGCCTGGAGTGGGGGAGGGGACGTTGGAGAGACCCAGTACTTC.